The 12 T cell receptor beta chains below all came from one sample that was sequenced in a study of T cells in Graves' hyperthyroidism and ophthalmopathy (dated by TCRdb to the late 2010s). The method was multiplex PCR. The listed sequencing device is Illumina HiSeq 2000. TCR beta CDR3 regions were amplified from RNA transcripts. The TCR CDR3 was subjected to a first round of RT-PCR using the HTBI primer set and the Qiagen OneStep RT-PCR kit. TCRdb took the public reads, trimmed them with fastp at Q25, ran MiXCR for clone calling and kept in-frame beta chains. Rows with one shared CDR3 protein collapse into an entry with the most common genes and DNA. The table for this sample lists 470,000 or so distinct CDR3 sequences; less than 25% of them were counted only once. The ten biggest clones cover about 26% of the sample. Sequencing input: blood. The source of these receptors is a man younger than 35 with Graves' hyperthyroidism.

There are many counts of this clonotype. The V and J genes are TRBV12-3 or TRBV12-4 and TRBJ1-1; 8 bases line up with TRBD1. V lost 5 bases to trimming and J lost 5 bases; unmatched junction nucleotides: 10. The CDR3 is made up of 15 amino acids. The CDR3 sequence: CASSPWQGAITEAFF. As DNA, the CDR3 is TGTGCCAGCAGTCCCTGGCAGGGGGCGATAACTGAAGCTTTCTTT.

This clonotype was found many times. The V and J genes are TRBV12-3 or TRBV12-4 and TRBJ1-1, with D possibly matching TRBD1 (5 bases). Between the trimmed V and J ends, which lost 7 bases and 1 base, there was a span of 10 bases. There are 13 residues in the CDR3. Here the CDR3 reads CASIIRENTEAFF. CDR3 DNA: TGTGCCAGCATAATCAGGGAGAACACTGAAGCTTTCTTT.

This clonotype was detected ten times or more. The gene calls are TRBV12-3 or TRBV12-4 and TRBJ1-5; D gene ambiguous. V lost 2 bases, J lost 3 bases, and 8 bases lay in between. The CDR3 covers 14 residues. CDR3 sequence: CASSLSGVNQPQHF. The DNA of the CDR3 is TGTGCCAGCAGTTTATCAGGAGTCAATCAGCCCCAGCATTTT.

The gene calls are TRBV25-1 and TRBJ2-5; D might be TRBD1 (5 bases). The V gene's germline CDR1 is MGHDK and CDR2 SYGVNS. Trimming stripped 8 bases from V and 5 bases from J, with 21 bases between. The CDR3 covers 15 residues. This CDR3 reads CASSQGVDIMETQYF. Written as DNA, the CDR3 is TGTGCCAGCTCCCAAGGGGTGGATATTATGGAGACCCAGTACTTC.

This clonotype came up many times. V usage is TRBV6-2 or TRBV6-3 and J usage is TRBJ2-4; 10 positions agree with TRBD1. The CDR3 contains 13 residues. The V and J ends lost 2 bases and 9 bases, in that order; junction bases with no gene match: 1. Germline V gene lookup returns CDR1 MNHEY and CDR2 SVGEGT. CDR3: CASSYRDRGIQYF. The CDR3 DNA follows: TGTGCCAGCAGTTACCGGGACAGGGGCATTCAGTACTTC.

Many counts were recorded for this clonotype. The rearrangement uses TRBV20-1 and TRBJ1-1, with 12 bases fitting TRBD1. J gave up 10 bases and V 2 bases, and 11 bases lay outside the gene matches. CDR1 and CDR2 (germline): DFQATT, SNEGSKA (reference sequence). The length of the CDR3 is 15 residues. The CDR3 is CSARWDRGQTVGAFF. Written as DNA, the CDR3 is TGCAGTGCTAGATGGGACAGGGGGCAGACCGTAGGAGCTTTCTTT.

A few counts support this clonotype. The V call is TRBV29-1, the J call TRBJ2-7; D gene uncertain. V lost 7 bases and J 1 base, leaving 11 bases between the germline ends. Germline assignment: CDR1 SQVTM and CDR2 ANQGSEA. The CDR3 is 12 amino acids. The CDR3 nucleotides read TGCAGCGGCCGACACATATCCTACGAGCAGTACTTC. Its protein product is CSGRHISYEQYF.

In this sample, this clonotype turned up many times. V gene TRBV12-3 or TRBV12-4 combines with J gene TRBJ1-2; D perhaps matches TRBD1 (5 bases). Deletions cut 7 bases from V and 4 bases from J, with 16 bases between. The CDR3 contains 14 residues. CDR3 sequence reads: CASTLTGRSYGYTF. CDR3 DNA: TGTGCCAGCACCCTCACGGGACGGAGCTATGGCTACACCTTC.

This clonotype has only one observation. The chain employs TRBV20-1 and TRBJ1-5; D is uncertain. The CDR3 loop spans 13 amino acids. V gave up 5 bases and J gave up 3 bases, with 11 bases separating them. Germline CDR1 reads DFQATT; CDR2 reads SNEGSKA (reference sequence). CDR3 sequence (DNA): TGCAGTGCTTGGGCCCACCCCAATCAGCCCCAGCATTTT. It specifies CSAWAHPNQPQHF.

The chain recombines TRBV28 with TRBJ1-2, with D perhaps TRBD1 (6 bases). The germline gives CDR1 MDHEN, CDR2 SYDVKM. The CDR3 covers 13 residues. V lost 2 bases and J 4 bases, leaving 8 bases between the germline ends. The CDR3 loop is CASSLPGVYGYTF. CDR3 DNA: TGTGCCAGCAGTTTACCAGGGGTCTATGGCTACACCTTC.

This chain links TRBV4-1 with TRBJ1-1; perhaps TRBD1 as D (5 bases). The CDR3 has 15 amino acids. The V gene lost 4 bases and the J gene lost 6 bases, with 18 bases spanning the gap. Germline assignment: CDR1 MGHRA and CDR2 YSYEKL. CDR3 coding DNA: TGCGCCAGCAGCCCTCCGGGACCGGGGAGGGCTGAAGCTTTCTTT. Translating it yields CASSPPGPGRAEAFF.

This clonotype was detected many times. The V call is TRBV27, the J call TRBJ1-2, with no clear D. The V and J ends lost 4 bases and 2 bases respectively, with 11 bases between them. Germline loops: CDR1 MNHEY, CDR2 SMNVEV (reference sequence). This CDR3 has 14 residues. In nucleotides, the CDR3 is TGTGCCAGCAGTTGGCGTCAGGCAAACTATGGCTACACCTTC. The encoded protein is CASSWRQANYGYTF.